Following are 17 T cell receptor beta chains from one sample sequenced in a study of shared clonotypes between healthy human individuals. Sequenced by immunoSEQ multiplex PCR; TCRdb stores in-frame clones only, minus some. The repertoire includes about 2.3 million clones, 80% to 95% of them detected once, and 0.39% sits in the top ten. Sequencing input: naive CD4+ T cells from PBMCs. Sample subset: CD45RA+ positively selected. The source is a man younger than 30 in good health. Some clones in this sample may be carry-over from other donors' samples.

This clone has only a few counts. V usage is TRBV4-1 and J usage is TRBJ1-4; no clear D gene. V lost 2 bases and J 7 bases, leaving 8 bases between the germline ends. Germline V gene sequence: CDR1 MGHRA, CDR2 YSYEKL. The CDR3 covers 13 residues. The CDR3 bases are TGCGCCAGCAGCCAACTTATATCTGAAAAACTGTTTTTT. It translates to CASSQLISEKLFF.

This clone appeared a single time. The chain employs TRBV6-5 and TRBJ2-1, with 9 bases that match TRBD1. The CDR3 runs 15 residues. CDR1 and CDR2 (germline): MNHEY, SVGAGI. The trim removed 5 bases at V and 1 base at J, leaving 3 bases unmatched. For the CDR3, the DNA is TGTGCCAGCAGTGGGGGGACAGGGTCCTACAATGAGCAGTTCTTC. It is translated as CASSGGTGSYNEQFF.

This chain connects TRBV6-5 to TRBJ2-7; tentative D call: TRBD1 (6 bases). Trimming removed 6 bases at V and 3 bases at J, with 15 bases between. CDR1 MNHEY and CDR2 SVGAGI come from the germline V gene. The CDR3 spans 14 residues. CDR3 sequence (DNA): TGTGCCAGCAGCCTCGCGCAGGGGCTCTACGAGCAGTACTTC. It encodes CASSLAQGLYEQYF.

DNA for the CDR3: TGCGCCAGCAGCCAAGTCGGAGCCAATCAGCCCCAGCATTTT. This encodes CASSQVGANQPQHF. V is TRBV4-1 and J is TRBJ1-5; D is undetermined. Trimming removed 1 base at V and 3 bases at J, with 7 bases between. Germline CDR1 reads MGHRA; CDR2 reads YSYEKL. CDR3 length: 14 residues.

V is TRBV6-1 and J is TRBJ2-1, with 7 bases lining up with TRBD2. The J segment lost 4 bases and the V segment lost 6 bases, leaving 3 bases of the junction unmatched. The CDR3 runs 13 residues. CDR1 and CDR2 from the germline V gene are MNHNS and SASEGT. The CDR3 reads CASSSAGYNEQFF. The CDR3 DNA is TGTGCCAGCAGCTCAGCGGGGTACAATGAGCAGTTCTTC.

Turning to this clone: The identical CDR3 is also encoded by other nucleotide sequences in the sample. The gene calls are TRBV7-2 and TRBJ1-2; 7 bases are a match to TRBD1. Germline assignment: CDR1 SGHTA and CDR2 FQGNSA. The CDR3 consists of 13 residues. Germline trimming cut 5 bases from V and 4 bases from J; bases unmatched to any gene: 4. The CDR3 DNA reads as TGTGCCAGCAGCACCGGGACAGCCTATGGCTACACCTTC. It encodes CASSTGTAYGYTF.

The chain has TRBV14 and TRBJ1-1; no firm D call. With 1 base removed from V and 2 bases from J, the gap between germline ends came to 5 bases. CDR1 SGHDN and CDR2 FVKESK come from the germline V gene. There are 13 residues in the CDR3. CDR3 sequence: CASSQGYNTEAFF. The CDR3 DNA reads TGTGCCAGCAGCCAAGGGTATAACACTGAAGCTTTCTTT.

The sample holds one count of this clone. The gene calls are TRBV2 and TRBJ2-7; 7 nucleotides line up with TRBD1. The CDR3 contains 14 residues. The germline gives CDR1 SNHLY, CDR2 FYNNEI. V shed 7 bases and J 4 bases; nucleotides not matched to a gene: 10. This CDR3 reads CASNPQGSPYEQYF. CDR3 DNA: TGTGCCAGCAACCCACAGGGGTCCCCATACGAGCAGTACTTC.

This rearrangement joins TRBV28 to TRBJ2-7; TRBD1 might be the D (6 bases). From germline, CDR1 is MDHEN and CDR2 SYDVKM. The germline V and J ends were trimmed by 6 bases and 2 bases, with 20 bases remaining between them. The CDR3 spans 16 residues. CDR3 region: CASSPQKADRPYEQYF. In DNA form, the CDR3 reads TGTGCCAGCAGCCCCCAAAAAGCGGACAGACCCTACGAGCAGTACTTC.

The chain has TRBV10-1 and TRBJ1-4; no firm D call. The CDR3 totals 14 residues. V lost 2 bases, J lost 5 bases, and 9 bases lay in between. CDR1 is WNHNN, CDR2 SYGVQD, per germline (reference sequence). The CDR3: CASSERWKNEKLFF. CDR3 bases: TGCGCCAGCAGTGAGCGGTGGAAAAATGAAAAACTGTTTTTT.

This rearrangement joins TRBV19 to TRBJ2-7; D is perhaps TRBD2 (6 bases). Trimming removed 3 bases from V and 3 bases from J, with 15 bases in between. In germline, CDR1 is LNHDA, CDR2 SQIVND (reference sequence). This CDR3 is 15 amino acids long. CDR3 loop: CASSIYWGTFYEQYF. The CDR3 DNA reads TGTGCCAGTAGTATTTATTGGGGGACTTTCTACGAGCAGTACTTC.

The CDR3 loop reads CATSGTDRSYEQYF. CDR3 bases: TGTGCCACCAGCGGGACAGACAGATCCTACGAGCAGTACTTC. The V gene is TRBV6-6, the J gene TRBJ2-7; D tentatively fits TRBD1 or TRBD2 (7 bases each). V lost 10 bases, J lost 1 base, and 17 bases lay in between. This CDR3 is 14 amino acids long. Per the germline V gene, CDR1 is MNHNY and CDR2 is SVGAGI (reference sequence).

The chain uses TRBV6-5 and TRBJ2-1; 7 bases line up with TRBD2. The germline V gene has CDR1 MNHEY and CDR2 SVGAGI. The CDR3 runs to 14 residues. J lost 3 bases, V lost 2 bases, and 1 base had no gene match. The CDR3 DNA reads TGTGCCAGCAGTTACAAGCGGGACTACAATGAGCAGTTCTTC. Protein product: CASSYKRDYNEQFF.

The chain joins TRBV28 to TRBJ2-2, with D possibly matching TRBD1 (6 bases). V lost 7 bases, J lost 7 bases, and 19 bases lay in between. The CDR3 is made up of 15 amino acids. Germline assignment: CDR1 MDHEN and CDR2 SYDVKM. CDR3 loop: CASTPRGSNHGELFF. CDR3 DNA: TGTGCCAGCACACCCAGGGGTTCTAATCACGGGGAGCTGTTTTTT.

This clone was seen more than once but under ten times. The V and J genes are TRBV4-2 and TRBJ1-1; D ambiguous. This CDR3 contains 15 residues. The germline V gene has CDR1 LGHNA and CDR2 YNFKEQ. Between the trimmed V and J ends, which lost 4 bases and 0 bases, there was a span of 12 bases. The CDR3 sequence: CASSLPATMNTEAFF. In DNA, the CDR3 is TGTGCCAGCAGCCTACCCGCGACAATGAACACTGAAGCTTTCTTT.

The chain carries TRBV11-2 and TRBJ2-1; D is tentatively TRBD1 or TRBD2 (5 bases each). Germline assignment: CDR1 SGHAT and CDR2 FQNNGV. The CDR3 spans 16 residues. The ends were cut back, 1 base at V and 12 bases at J, with 22 bases in the middle. This CDR3 is CASSLVLRDPDRGQFF. The CDR3 DNA reads as TGTGCCAGCAGCTTAGTCTTACGGGACCCCGACCGAGGGCAGTTCTTC.

This chain uses TRBV5-4 with TRBJ2-2; 7 positions agree with TRBD2. Per germline, CDR1 SGHNT and CDR2 YYREEE (reference sequence). This CDR3 is 16 amino acids long. The J segment lost 1 base and the V segment lost 4 bases, leaving 7 bases of the junction unmatched. For the CDR3, the DNA is TGTGCCAGCAGCCATATGCCTAGCGGGAACACCGGGGAGCTGTTTTTT. Amino acids: CASSHMPSGNTGELFF.